This T cell receptor beta chain was observed in a study of shared clonotypes between healthy human individuals. Repertoires were generated with immunoSEQ multiplex PCR, while TCRdb's copy carries only in-frame clones and drops some. The repertoire includes about 1 million clones, roughly 80% of them detected once, and about 1.4% sits in the top ten. This CDR3 has 16 amino acids. Germline CDR1 and CDR2: KGHSH and LQKENI. After removal of 5 bases from V and 8 bases from J, the junction contained 15 bases not matched to a gene. The clonotype comes from a man between 18 and 35 years old in good health. The V and J genes are TRBV18 and TRBJ2-1, with TRBD2 matching over 7 bases. Sequencing used memory CD4+ T cells sorted from blood. Subset in this sample: CD45RA-negative fraction. The CDR3 sequence is CASSSGARLGVDEQFF. CDR3 DNA sequence: TGTGCCAGCTCAAGCGGGGCGAGGCTGGGGGTCGATGAGCAGTTCTTC. The full variable domain, with the rest looked up from reference TRBV18 and TRBJ2-1, is NAGVMQNPRHLVRRRGQEARLRCSPMKGHSHVYWYRQLPEEGLKFMVYLQKENIIDESGMPKERFSAEFPKEGPSILRIQQVVRGDSAAYFCASSSGARLGVDEQFFGPGTRLTVL.